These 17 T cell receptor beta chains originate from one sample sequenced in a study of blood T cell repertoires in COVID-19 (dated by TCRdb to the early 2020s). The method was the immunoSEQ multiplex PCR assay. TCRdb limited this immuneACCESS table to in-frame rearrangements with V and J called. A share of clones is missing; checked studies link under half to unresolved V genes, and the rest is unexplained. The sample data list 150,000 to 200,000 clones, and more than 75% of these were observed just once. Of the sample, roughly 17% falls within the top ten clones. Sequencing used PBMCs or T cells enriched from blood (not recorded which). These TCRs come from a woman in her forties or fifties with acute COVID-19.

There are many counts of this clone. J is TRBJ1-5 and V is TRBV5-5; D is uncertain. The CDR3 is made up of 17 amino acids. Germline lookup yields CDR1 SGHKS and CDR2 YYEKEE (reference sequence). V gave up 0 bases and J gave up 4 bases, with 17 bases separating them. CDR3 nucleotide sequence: TGTGCCAGCAGCTTGGCCGTCGCGGGCCCTTTGAATCAGCCCCAGCATTTT. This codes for CASSLAVAGPLNQPQHF.

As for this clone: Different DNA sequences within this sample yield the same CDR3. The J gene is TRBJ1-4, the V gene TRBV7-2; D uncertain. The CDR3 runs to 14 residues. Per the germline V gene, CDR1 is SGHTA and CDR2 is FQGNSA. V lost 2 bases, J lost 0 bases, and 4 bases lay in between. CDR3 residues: CASSLSATNEKLFF. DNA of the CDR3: TGTGCCAGCAGCTTATCGGCAACTAATGAAAAACTGTTTTTT.

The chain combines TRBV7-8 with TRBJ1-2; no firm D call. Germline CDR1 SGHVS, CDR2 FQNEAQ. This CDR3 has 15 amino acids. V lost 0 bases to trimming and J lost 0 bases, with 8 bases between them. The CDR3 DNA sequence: TGTGCCAGCAGCTTAGCTCGGGAAACTAACTATGGCTACACCTTC. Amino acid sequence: CASSLARETNYGYTF.

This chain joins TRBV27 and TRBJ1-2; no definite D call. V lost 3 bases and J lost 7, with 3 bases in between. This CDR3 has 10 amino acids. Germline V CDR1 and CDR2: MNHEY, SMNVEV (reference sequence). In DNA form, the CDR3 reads TGTGCCAGCAGTTTCGGTGGCTACACCTTC. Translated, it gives CASSFGGYTF.

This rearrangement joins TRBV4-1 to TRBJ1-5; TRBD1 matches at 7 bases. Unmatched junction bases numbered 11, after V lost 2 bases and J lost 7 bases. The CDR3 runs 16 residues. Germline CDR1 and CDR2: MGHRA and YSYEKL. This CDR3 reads CASSQTSEQGGQPQHF. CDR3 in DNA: TGCGCCAGCAGCCAAACAAGCGAGCAGGGGGGCCAGCCCCAGCATTTT.

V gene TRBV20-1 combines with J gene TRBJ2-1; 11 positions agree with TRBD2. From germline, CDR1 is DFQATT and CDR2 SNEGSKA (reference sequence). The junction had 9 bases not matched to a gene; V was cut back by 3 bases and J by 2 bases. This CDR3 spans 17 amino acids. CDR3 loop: CSASGLAGGHPYNEQFF. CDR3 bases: TGCAGTGCTAGTGGTCTAGCGGGGGGCCACCCCTACAATGAGCAGTTCTTC.

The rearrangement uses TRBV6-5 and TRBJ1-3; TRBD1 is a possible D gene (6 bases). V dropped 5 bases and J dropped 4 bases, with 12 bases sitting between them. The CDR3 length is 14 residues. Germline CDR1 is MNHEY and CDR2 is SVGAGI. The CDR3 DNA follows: TGTGCCAGCAGTCGACAGGTCCAAGGAAACACCATATATTTT. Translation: CASSRQVQGNTIYF.

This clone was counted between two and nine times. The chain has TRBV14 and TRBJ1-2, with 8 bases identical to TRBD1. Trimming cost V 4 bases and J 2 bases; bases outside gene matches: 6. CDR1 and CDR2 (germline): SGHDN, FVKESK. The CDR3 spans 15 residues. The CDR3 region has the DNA TGTGCCAGCAGCCCCAGGGGGCCCCCAAACTATGGCTACACCTTC. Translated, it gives CASSPRGPPNYGYTF.

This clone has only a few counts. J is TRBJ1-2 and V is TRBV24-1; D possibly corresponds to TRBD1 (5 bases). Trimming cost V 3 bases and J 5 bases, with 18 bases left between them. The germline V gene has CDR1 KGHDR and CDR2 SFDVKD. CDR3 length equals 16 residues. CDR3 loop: CATSDPRRGVGYGYTF. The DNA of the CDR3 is TGTGCCACCAGTGATCCCCGACGGGGGGTAGGGTATGGCTACACCTTC.

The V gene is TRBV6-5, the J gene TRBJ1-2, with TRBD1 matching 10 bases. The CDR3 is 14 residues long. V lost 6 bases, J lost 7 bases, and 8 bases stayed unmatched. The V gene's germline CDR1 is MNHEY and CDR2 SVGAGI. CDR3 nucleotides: TGTGCCAGCAGCCGGGACAGGGGATCCCTTGGCTACACCTTC. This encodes CASSRDRGSLGYTF.

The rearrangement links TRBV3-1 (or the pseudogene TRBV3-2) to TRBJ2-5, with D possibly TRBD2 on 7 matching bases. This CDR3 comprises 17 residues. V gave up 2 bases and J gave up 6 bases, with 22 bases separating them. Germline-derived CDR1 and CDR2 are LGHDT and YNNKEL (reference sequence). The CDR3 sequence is CASSQQPSGVGGQTQYF. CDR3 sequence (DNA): TGTGCCAGCAGCCAACAACCGAGTGGGGTCGGGGGGCAGACCCAGTACTTC.

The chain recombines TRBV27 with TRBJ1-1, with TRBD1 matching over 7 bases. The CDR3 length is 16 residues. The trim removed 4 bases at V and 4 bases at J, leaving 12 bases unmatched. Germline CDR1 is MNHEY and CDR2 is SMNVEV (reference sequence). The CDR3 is CASSYLRGRDSTEAFF. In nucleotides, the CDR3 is TGTGCCAGCAGTTACCTAAGGGGCAGGGACAGCACTGAAGCTTTCTTT.

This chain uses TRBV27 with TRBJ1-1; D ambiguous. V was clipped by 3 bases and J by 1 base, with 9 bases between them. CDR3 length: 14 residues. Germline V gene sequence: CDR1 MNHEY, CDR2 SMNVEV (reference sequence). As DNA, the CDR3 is TGTGCCAGCAGTTTTGCGGCGGGGAACACTGAAGCTTTCTTT. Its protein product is CASSFAAGNTEAFF.

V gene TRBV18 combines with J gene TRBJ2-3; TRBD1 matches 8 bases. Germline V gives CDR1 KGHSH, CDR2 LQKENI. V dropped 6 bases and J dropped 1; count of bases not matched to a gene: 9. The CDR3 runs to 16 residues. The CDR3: CASSTRQGWGTDTQYF. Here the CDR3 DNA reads TGTGCCAGCTCCACAAGACAGGGGTGGGGCACAGATACGCAGTATTTT.

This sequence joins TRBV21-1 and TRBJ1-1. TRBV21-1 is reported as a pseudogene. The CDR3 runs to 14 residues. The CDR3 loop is CASSREGRVTEAFF. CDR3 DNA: TGTGCCAGCAGCAGGGAGGGCAGGGTCACTGAAGCTTTCTTT.

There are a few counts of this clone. CDR3 sequence: CASSVTSGGTDTQYF. The CDR3 nucleotides read TGTGCCAGCAGTGTCACTAGCGGGGGCACAGATACGCAGTATTTT. The chain joins TRBV6-4 to TRBJ2-3; 10 positions match TRBD2. After removal of 4 bases from V and 1 base from J, the junction contained 2 bases not matched to a gene. The germline CDR1 and CDR2 sequences are MRHNA and SNTAGT. This CDR3 comprises 15 residues.

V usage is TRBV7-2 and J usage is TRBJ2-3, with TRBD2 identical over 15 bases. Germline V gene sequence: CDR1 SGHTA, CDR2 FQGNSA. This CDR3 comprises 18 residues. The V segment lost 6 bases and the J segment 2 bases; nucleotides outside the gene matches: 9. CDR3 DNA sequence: TGTGCCAGCAGGTCCGGGACTAGCGGGGGGCCGGCCACAGATACGCAGTATTTT. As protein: CASRSGTSGGPATDTQYF.